This T cell receptor (beta chain) appears in the sequencing data of a study of blood T cell repertoires in COVID-19. The method was immunoSEQ multiplex PCR; TCRdb's version includes in-frame clones alone and lacks a portion of them. The data contain about 170,000 clones, 86% of them singletons. Germline-derived CDR1 and CDR2 are LGHDT and YNNKEL (reference sequence). The V and J ends lost 5 bases and 1 base respectively, with 11 bases between them. The CDR3 extends over 14 amino acids. The origin of this receptor is a man aged 70 or older with acute or convalescent COVID-19. The chain employs TRBV3-1 (or the pseudogene TRBV3-2) and TRBJ2-5; weak D call: TRBD1 (5 bases). The sequencing input was peripheral blood. Here the CDR3 DNA reads TGTGCCAGCAGCACCACAGGTCCCCAAGAGACCCAGTACTTC. It specifies CASSTTGPQETQYF.